The 22 T cell receptor beta chains below come from one sample, sequenced in a study of molecular identifiers for immune sequencing clone quantification. TCRdb re-called the PCR reads with MiXCR, one entry per CDR3 protein. The data show more than 70,000 distinct CDR3 sequences, around a fifth seen once. The source material was naive CD8+ T cells from blood, with Jurkat cell RNA spiked in. Subset in this sample: FACS-sorted CD8+CD4-CCR7+CD45RA+ naive T cells. The receptor set was obtained from a human donor in good health. Some libraries in this study had Jurkat cell RNA spiked in.

About this clonotype itself: Given a much more abundant clone one base away, this may be a read error. It is likely a read error, because the conserved phenylalanine at the end of the CDR3 is missing. The chain couples TRBV7-9 to TRBJ2-5; D tentatively reads TRBD1 or TRBD2 (5 bases each). V was pared by 2 bases and J by 2 bases, with 15 bases between. Germline values: CDR1 SEHNR, CDR2 FQNEAQ (reference sequence). This CDR3 region has 16 residues. The CDR3 spells CASSLNRGLAQETQYL. CDR3 nucleotide sequence: TGTGCCAGCAGCTTAAACCGGGGCCTTGCACAAGAGACCCAGTACCTC.

This clonotype was seen a few times. V gene TRBV15 combines with J gene TRBJ2-7, with D hard to call. The V gene's germline CDR1 is LNHNV and CDR2 YYDKDF (reference sequence). V was pared by 4 bases and J by 2 bases, with 9 bases between. The CDR3 length is 13 residues. The CDR3: CATSNTATYEQYF. For the CDR3, the DNA is TGTGCCACCAGCAATACAGCTACCTACGAGCAGTACTTC.

This chain links TRBV19 with TRBJ1-1; 8 nucleotides match TRBD1. Germline assignment: CDR1 LNHDA and CDR2 SQIVND (reference sequence). The CDR3 sequence is 15 residues long. The V gene end was trimmed by 4 bases and the J gene end by 3 bases; junction bases not matched to a gene: 7. This CDR3 reads CASSRGTGWDTEAFF. The DNA for the CDR3 is TGTGCCAGTAGTAGGGGGACAGGTTGGGACACTGAAGCTTTCTTT.

This clonotype was counted many times. The chain employs TRBV9 and TRBJ2-7, with D possibly being TRBD2 (6 bases). The CDR3 runs 14 residues. The ends were cut back, 5 bases at V and 0 bases at J, with 12 bases in the middle. The germline gives CDR1 SGDLS, CDR2 YYNGEE. In DNA, the CDR3 is TGTGCCAGCAGTGTCGGGGGTAGCTCCTACGAGCAGTACTTC. Translating it yields CASSVGGSSYEQYF.

A word on this clonotype: One base away lies a much larger clone, so this may be a sequencing read error. J is TRBJ2-7 and V is TRBV7-9; D gene unclear. The CDR3 totals 14 residues. Germline V gene data show CDR1 as SEHNR and CDR2 as FQNEAQ (reference sequence). The CDR3 loop is CASSLAVKIYGQYF. Written as DNA, the CDR3 is TGTGCCAGCAGCTTAGCGGTCAAAATCTACGGGCAGTACTTC.

This clonotype was found many times. The J gene is TRBJ2-3, the V gene TRBV12-3 or TRBV12-4; the D is unclear. The CDR3 loop spans 12 amino acids. The ends were cut back, 6 bases at V and 1 base at J, with 5 bases in the middle. CDR3 region: CASSSGTDTQYF. DNA for the CDR3: TGTGCCAGCAGCTCCGGCACAGATACGCAGTATTTT.

This clonotype came up many times. J is TRBJ2-7 and V is TRBV27; D call uncertain. The V end lost 5 bases, the J end lost 2 bases, and 10 bases lay between the germline ends. Looked up from germline, CDR1 is MNHEY and CDR2 is SMNVEV (reference sequence). The CDR3 length is 13 residues. The CDR3 sequence: CASSSTYPYEQYF. The CDR3 DNA is TGTGCCAGCAGTAGTACTTATCCCTACGAGCAGTACTTC.

In this sample, this clonotype turned up many times. The rearrangement joins TRBV27 to TRBJ2-1; 11 positions agree with TRBD1. The CDR3 covers 15 residues. V shed 4 bases and J 3 bases; nucleotides not matched to a gene: 2. The germline CDR1 and CDR2 sequences are MNHEY and SMNVEV (reference sequence). The CDR3 DNA sequence: TGTGCCAGCAGTTGGACAGGGGGCCTCTACAATGAGCAGTTCTTC. Protein: CASSWTGGLYNEQFF.

This clonotype was picked up a small number of times. CDR3 region: CASSYSLSVSGNTIYF. DNA of the CDR3: TGTGCCAGCAGTTACTCGCTCAGTGTCTCTGGAAACACCATATATTTT. The chain employs TRBV6-5 and TRBJ1-3; no definite D call. Germline CDR1 and CDR2: MNHEY and SVGAGI. V lost 0 bases to trimming and J lost 0 bases, with 9 bases between them. There are 16 residues in the CDR3.

This clonotype showed up just once. Being one base from a much bigger clone, this may be a read error. The J gene is TRBJ1-1, the V gene TRBV6-2 or TRBV6-3, with D perhaps TRBD1 (5 bases). The CDR3 runs to 17 residues. With 4 bases removed from V and 7 bases from J, the gap between germline ends came to 25 bases. Germline V gives CDR1 MNHEY, CDR2 SVGEGT. Written as DNA, the CDR3 is TGTGCCAGCAGTTGCGCGCCCCTCCGGGACGCCGTAAATGAAGCTTTCTTT. This gives the protein CASSCAPLRDAVNEAFF.

This chain uses TRBV24-1 with TRBJ2-1; D unresolved. The ends were cut back, 5 bases at V and 8 bases at J, with 9 bases in the middle. This CDR3 is built from 12 residues. CDR1 is KGHDR, CDR2 SFDVKD, per germline. The CDR3 loop reads CATSVGNDEQFF. The CDR3 nucleotides read TGTGCCACCAGTGTGGGCAATGATGAGCAGTTCTTC.

This clonotype was recorded a few times. The chain has TRBV4-1 and TRBJ2-7, with D hard to call. With 0 bases removed from V and 6 bases from J, the gap between germline ends came to 15 bases. Germline V gene data show CDR1 as MGHRA and CDR2 as YSYEKL. The CDR3 sequence is 15 residues long. CDR3 region: CASSQEPLKSIEQYF. The CDR3 nucleotides are TGCGCCAGCAGCCAAGAGCCCCTCAAAAGCATCGAGCAGTACTTC.

The chain uses TRBV13 and TRBJ2-3; weak D call: TRBD2 (6 bases). The CDR3 extends over 16 amino acids. Germline V lookup: CDR1 PRHDT, CDR2 FYEKMQ (reference sequence). Trimming took 2 bases from V and 4 from J, leaving 16 bases between them. CDR3 loop: CASSLRTYSGADTQYF. As DNA, the CDR3 is TGTGCCAGCAGCTTACGCACCTACTCGGGGGCAGATACGCAGTATTTT.

This clonotype was seen more than once but under ten times. The rearrangement links TRBV2 to TRBJ2-7, with 7 nucleotides matching TRBD1. V was pared by 3 bases and J by 2 bases, with 4 bases of the junction left unmatched. In germline, CDR1 is SNHLY, CDR2 FYNNEI. The CDR3 is 14 amino acids. The CDR3 is CASSDPDRAYEQYF. The CDR3 DNA reads TGTGCCAGCAGTGACCCCGACAGGGCCTACGAGCAGTACTTC.

This clonotype appeared a few times. This sequence joins TRBV20-1 and TRBJ1-2; D might be TRBD1 (5 bases). The germline CDR1 and CDR2 sequences are DFQATT and SNEGSKA (reference sequence). The V and J ends lost 1 base and 7 bases respectively, with 16 bases between them. This CDR3 has 14 amino acids. The CDR3 nucleotides are TGCAGTGCTAGAGTATTAGCGGAGGACACTGGCTACACCTTC. Residues: CSARVLAEDTGYTF.

Notes on this clonotype: It may be a read error: a sequence one base away is much more abundant. The genes are TRBV7-9 and TRBJ2-7, with 7 bases aligning to TRBD2. The J segment lost 5 bases and the V segment lost 5 bases, leaving 12 bases of the junction unmatched. CDR1 is SEHNR and CDR2 is FQNEAQ in the germline V gene (reference sequence). The CDR3 covers 15 residues. The DNA for the CDR3 is TGTGCCAGCAGCCCTCGGGCGGGAGAGAATCACGAGCAGTACTTC. Translating gives CASSPRAGENHEQYF.

This clonotype was seen only a few times. The chain carries TRBV27 and TRBJ2-7; 8 nucleotides match TRBD2. CDR1 MNHEY and CDR2 SMNVEV come from the germline V gene (reference sequence). V shed 3 bases and J 2 bases; nucleotides not matched to a gene: 3. The length of the CDR3 is 14 residues. Written as DNA, the CDR3 is TGTGCCAGCAGTTTCAGCGGGAGTCCCTACGAGCAGTACTTC. This translates into CASSFSGSPYEQYF.

For this clonotype: This sequence may be a read error, since a much larger clone differs from it by one base. The chain employs TRBV27 and TRBJ2-7; possibly TRBD1 or TRBD2 for D (5 bases each). Germline V gene sequence: CDR1 MNHEY, CDR2 SMNVEV (reference sequence). CDR3 length: 14 amino acids. CDR3 amino acids: CASSLSGSPYEQSF. Written as DNA, the CDR3 is TGTGCCAGCAGTTTGTCAGGGAGCCCCTACGAGCAGTCCTTC.

Many counts were recorded for this clonotype. The chain combines TRBV7-9 with TRBJ1-1; 9 bases are a match to TRBD1. CDR1 is SEHNR and CDR2 is FQNEAQ in the germline V gene (reference sequence). CDR3 length: 15 amino acids. V was clipped by 5 bases and J by 4 bases; unmatched bases: 8. Here the CDR3 DNA reads TGTGCCAGCAGCGGGGACAGGGATCAAATCACTGAAGCTTTCTTT. It yields the protein CASSGDRDQITEAFF.

This clonotype was found a few times. The rearrangement uses TRBV4-3 and TRBJ2-1; D gene uncertain. The V and J ends lost 1 base and 0 bases respectively, with 4 bases between them. Looked up from germline, CDR1 is LGHNA and CDR2 is YSLEER. This CDR3 has 14 residues. In nucleotides, the CDR3 is TGCGCCAGCAGCCAAGCAAGCTCCTACAATGAGCAGTTCTTC. This codes for CASSQASSYNEQFF.

V usage is TRBV5-1 and J usage is TRBJ2-7, with 9 bases lining up with TRBD1. The V gene's germline CDR1 is SGHRS and CDR2 YFSETQ. The CDR3 spans 14 residues. V shed 6 bases and J 5 bases; nucleotides not matched to a gene: 9. CDR3 in amino acids: CASNSGTGFHEQYF. Here the CDR3 DNA reads TGCGCCAGCAATTCCGGGACAGGGTTCCACGAGCAGTACTTC.

This clonotype was seen at least ten times. The J gene is TRBJ2-7, the V gene TRBV6-2 or TRBV6-3, with TRBD1 matching over 12 bases. The V and J ends lost 7 bases and 6 bases, in that order; junction bases with no gene match: 7. This CDR3 spans 14 amino acids. Germline values: CDR1 MNHEY, CDR2 SVGEGT. CDR3 nucleotide sequence: TGTGCCAGCACTGCCGGGACAGGGGGCGCCGAGCAGTACTTC. It yields the protein CASTAGTGGAEQYF.